The sequence of this T cell receptor (beta chain) was determined in a study of blood T cell repertoires in COVID-19. The overall study: Some COVID-19 samples were acute and others convalescent; all came from the United States, Italy and Spain. PBMCs, B-cell-depleted T cells, or T cells were the source of the cDNA or gDNA that made up the material.

The length of the CDR3 is 16 residues. CDR1 is SGHNT and CDR2 is YYREEE in the germline V gene (reference sequence). Germline trimming cut 0 bases from V and 2 bases from J; bases unmatched to any gene: 5. Under the authors' procedure: Reference gene primers were amplified, and this amplification served to estimate nucleated cell counts. Measured with immunoSEQ multiplex PCR; TCRdb has only the in-frame clones, and not every one. The V and J calls and clone size are taken from that table; D and trimming were inferred from the DNA. The sample includes about 170,000 clones, 87% of them seen just once. The clonotype comes from a woman in her fifties or sixties with acute or convalescent COVID-19. This chain connects TRBV5-4 to TRBJ2-5; 9 bases align to TRBD1. The sequenced sample was peripheral blood. DNA for the CDR3: TGTGCCAGCAGCTTGGGGTCGGGACAGGGACAAGAGACCCAGTACTTC. It yields the protein CASSLGSGQGQETQYF. Complete variable domain (other parts from reference TRBV5-4 and TRBJ2-5): ETGVTQSPTHLIKTRGQQVTLRCSSQSGHNTVSWYQQALGQGPQFIFQYYREEENGRGNFPPRFSGLQFPNYSSELNVNALELDDSALYLCASSLGSGQGQETQYFGPGTRLLVL.